The rows below give T cell receptor beta chains drawn from one sample of a study of identical twins. TCRdb recomputed calls from the 5' RACE reads with MiXCR, one row per CDR3 protein. Of hundreds of thousands of distinct CDR3 sequences listed, approximately 25% are singletons. These same records also appear under a second study, on T cells expressing NK-cell markers.

Specimen: CD4+ T cells sorted from blood. The receptors shown here come from a woman between 18 and 29 years old in good health. Both conserved end residues are part of each CDR3. D genes are given only for firm matches. Size is omitted from some rows. Given values are once, few, many or a class for expanded clones.

V gene: TRBV20-1
clone size: NA
D gene: TRBD2
J gene: TRBJ2-5
CDR3 DNA: TGCAGTGTGGTGCGGGAGGGATTGAGAGAGACCCAGTACTTC
CDR3 protein: CSVVREGLRETQYF

V gene: TRBV18
clone size: NA
D gene: TRBD2
J gene: TRBJ2-7
CDR3 DNA: TGTGCCAGCTCTCTCAGACTAGCGGGAGTATCCGAGCAGTACTTC
CDR3 protein: CASSLRLAGVSEQYF

V gene: TRBV5-5
clone size: few
D gene: NA
J gene: TRBJ2-3
CDR3 DNA: TGTGCCAGCAGCTCAGTAGCGATTGGGACAGATACGCAGTATTTT
CDR3 protein: CASSSVAIGTDTQYF

V gene: TRBV4-1
clone size: NA
D gene: TRBD1
J gene: TRBJ1-5
CDR3 DNA: TGCGCCAGCAGCCTAAGGACAGGGAGTCAGCCCCAGCATTTT
CDR3 protein: CASSLRTGSQPQHF

V gene: TRBV27
clone size: few
D gene: TRBD2
J gene: TRBJ2-7
CDR3 DNA: TGTGCCAGCAGCTGGAGCACGGGGACTAGGTACCACGAGCAGTACTTC
CDR3 protein: CASSWSTGTRYHEQYF

V gene: TRBV9
clone size: NA
D gene: TRBD1
J gene: TRBJ1-4
CDR3 DNA: TGTGCCAGCAGCGGCGGGACAGGGGTTAAGAATGAAAAACTGTTTTTT
CDR3 protein: CASSGGTGVKNEKLFF

V gene: TRBV7-9
clone size: NA
D gene: TRBD1
J gene: TRBJ1-2
CDR3 DNA: TGTGCCAGCAGCGGAAGGACAGGGTACTACACCTTC
CDR3 protein: CASSGRTGYYTF

V gene: TRBV9
clone size: NA
D gene: TRBD2
J gene: TRBJ2-1
CDR3 DNA: TGTGCCAGCAGCGTGACTAGCGGGAAGGGGAATGAGCAGTTCTTC
CDR3 protein: CASSVTSGKGNEQFF

V gene: TRBV7-9
clone size: few
D gene: NA
J gene: TRBJ1-1
CDR3 DNA: TGTGCCAGCAGCTTAGGGTCAGGGGCCTACACTGAAGCTTTCTTT
CDR3 protein: CASSLGSGAYTEAFF

V gene: TRBV12-3/TRBV12-4
clone size: NA
D gene: TRBD1
J gene: TRBJ2-7
CDR3 DNA: TGTGCCAGCAGTCGCTCGGGACAGGGGAAAATCGAGCAGTACTTC
CDR3 protein: CASSRSGQGKIEQYF

V gene: TRBV6-5
clone size: NA
D gene: NA
J gene: TRBJ2-3
CDR3 DNA: TGTGCCAGCAGTTACGGGCAGGGAGTCACAGATACGCAGTATTTT
CDR3 protein: CASSYGQGVTDTQYF

V gene: TRBV11-2
clone size: NA
D gene: NA
J gene: TRBJ2-1
CDR3 DNA: TGTGCCAGCAGCTTAAACGTAGGTGAGCAGTTCTTC
CDR3 protein: CASSLNVGEQFF

V gene: TRBV7-7
clone size: few
D gene: TRBD2
J gene: TRBJ2-3
CDR3 DNA: TGTGCCAGCAGTCCCACAGGCGGCGGGAGCATGGATACGCAGTATTTT
CDR3 protein: CASSPTGGGSMDTQYF

V gene: TRBV2
clone size: few
D gene: NA
J gene: TRBJ2-7
CDR3 DNA: TGTGCCAGCAGTTTTGTTGAGCAGTACTTC
CDR3 protein: CASSFVEQYF

V gene: TRBV3-1
clone size: many
D gene: NA
J gene: TRBJ2-3
CDR3 DNA: TGTGCCAGCAGCTCCTCCACTCGGGGCACAGATACGCAGTATTTT
CDR3 protein: CASSSSTRGTDTQYF

V gene: TRBV7-2
clone size: few
D gene: NA
J gene: TRBJ2-1
CDR3 DNA: TGTGCCTCGGCCGGGACTTCCTACAATGAGCAGTTCTTC
CDR3 protein: CASAGTSYNEQFF

V gene: TRBV20-1
clone size: NA
D gene: NA
J gene: TRBJ2-4
CDR3 DNA: TGCAGTGCTAGAGATCAGACTATTCAGTACTTC
CDR3 protein: CSARDQTIQYF

V gene: TRBV29-1
clone size: few
D gene: NA
J gene: TRBJ1-1
CDR3 DNA: TGCAGCGTTGAGACAGTAATGAACACTGAAGCTTTCTTT
CDR3 protein: CSVETVMNTEAFF

V gene: TRBV5-4
clone size: NA
D gene: NA
J gene: TRBJ2-1
CDR3 DNA: TGTGCCATTGTAAGGGGGACGAGCTCCTACAATGAGCAGTTCTTC
CDR3 protein: CAIVRGTSSYNEQFF

V gene: TRBV20-1
clone size: NA
D gene: NA
J gene: TRBJ2-2
CDR3 DNA: TGCAGTGCTAGACAGGACACCGGGGAGCTGTTTTTT
CDR3 protein: CSARQDTGELFF

V gene: TRBV7-2
clone size: few
D gene: TRBD2
J gene: TRBJ2-5
CDR3 DNA: TGTGCCAGCATGTTAGCGGGAGTTGGCCAAGAGACCCAGTACTTC
CDR3 protein: CASMLAGVGQETQYF

V gene: TRBV7-8
clone size: NA
D gene: TRBD1
J gene: TRBJ1-1
CDR3 DNA: TGTGCCAGCAGCGTCCGGGACAGGGCCACTGAAGCTTTCTTT
CDR3 protein: CASSVRDRATEAFF

V gene: TRBV7-6
clone size: NA
D gene: NA
J gene: TRBJ2-3
CDR3 DNA: TGTGCCAGCAGCTTACTACCGACCACAGATACGCAGTATTTT
CDR3 protein: CASSLLPTTDTQYF

V gene: TRBV20-1
clone size: NA
D gene: NA
J gene: TRBJ2-3
CDR3 DNA: TGCAGTGCTAGAGATCGTTTCTCGCAGTATTTT
CDR3 protein: CSARDRFSQYF

V gene: TRBV29-1
clone size: few
D gene: TRBD1
J gene: TRBJ2-1
CDR3 DNA: TGCAGCGTAACAATCATAGGGACAGCAAAGCAGTTCTTC
CDR3 protein: CSVTIIGTAKQFF

V gene: TRBV6-2/TRBV6-3
clone size: few
D gene: NA
J gene: TRBJ2-3
CDR3 DNA: TGTGCCAGCAGTTACTCCCAACCGGATACGCAGTATTTT
CDR3 protein: CASSYSQPDTQYF

V gene: TRBV10-3
clone size: NA
D gene: NA
J gene: TRBJ2-3
CDR3 DNA: TGTGCCATCAGTGAGACAGTGACCACAGATACGCAGTATTTT
CDR3 protein: CAISETVTTDTQYF

V gene: TRBV14
clone size: once
D gene: NA
J gene: TRBJ2-5
CDR3 DNA: TGTGCCAGCAGGTACCGGGACCGAGTTTCGGAGACCCAGTACTTC
CDR3 protein: CASRYRDRVSETQYF

V gene: TRBV29-1
clone size: few
D gene: NA
J gene: TRBJ1-4
CDR3 DNA: TGCAGCGGGGGGGGAGAAAAACTGTTTTTT
CDR3 protein: CSGGGEKLFF

V gene: TRBV4-3
clone size: NA
D gene: TRBD1
J gene: TRBJ2-1
CDR3 DNA: TGCGCCAGCAGCCCTAACCCGGACAGGGGGGGTAGTGAGCAGTTCTTC
CDR3 protein: CASSPNPDRGGSEQFF

V gene: TRBV11-2
clone size: few
D gene: NA
J gene: TRBJ2-3
CDR3 DNA: TGTGCCAGCAGCTTGACCACCGTGCAGGCAGATACGCAGTATTTT
CDR3 protein: CASSLTTVQADTQYF

V gene: TRBV20-1
clone size: few
D gene: TRBD2
J gene: TRBJ2-3
CDR3 DNA: TGCAGTGCTTCCGGGACTAGCGGCGACACAGATACGCAGTATTTT
CDR3 protein: CSASGTSGDTDTQYF

V gene: TRBV12-3/TRBV12-4
clone size: few
D gene: TRBD2
J gene: TRBJ2-7
CDR3 DNA: TGTGCCAGCAGTATGGGGTTCTCTAGCGGGGGTGCTTGGGAGCAGTACTTC
CDR3 protein: CASSMGFSSGGAWEQYF

V gene: TRBV20-1
clone size: few
D gene: NA
J gene: TRBJ2-1
CDR3 DNA: TGCAGTGCTCAGGGACGGTTCCGCAATGAGCAGTTCTTC
CDR3 protein: CSAQGRFRNEQFF

V gene: TRBV7-9
clone size: many
D gene: NA
J gene: TRBJ2-5
CDR3 DNA: TGTGCCAGCAGCCCACCATCCGGACGGACCGGGGAGACCCAGTACTTC
CDR3 protein: CASSPPSGRTGETQYF

V gene: TRBV9
clone size: NA
D gene: NA
J gene: TRBJ2-1
CDR3 DNA: TGTGCCAGCAGCGAGACGGCGGTTGGGGGTGGGAATGAGCAGTTCTTC
CDR3 protein: CASSETAVGGGNEQFF